One sample yielded the 30 T cell receptor beta chains listed below, sequenced in a study of T cell responses to AZD1222 COVID-19 vaccine. Data came from immunoSEQ multiplex PCR; TCRdb stores just in-frame clones and leaves some out. The sample lists about 120,000 clones, around 93% occurring once. The sequencing used peripheral blood, collected on day 0 of AZD1222 vaccination. These receptor sequences come from an adult in good health.

The chain carries TRBV6-2 or TRBV6-3 and TRBJ1-1; no firm D call. CDR1 and CDR2 from the germline V gene are MNHEY and SVGEGT. CDR3 length equals 14 residues. Deletions cut 0 bases from V and 6 bases from J, with 11 bases between. CDR3 bases: TGTGCCAGCAGTTACTCAGGTGTGTGGGCTGAAGCTTTCTTT. Protein: CASSYSGVWAEAFF.

V is TRBV7-2 and J is TRBJ1-3; no firm D call. The germline V and J ends were trimmed by 2 bases and 4 bases, with 6 bases remaining between them. Germline CDR1 reads SGHTA; CDR2 reads FQGNSA. The CDR3 spans 13 residues. This chain's CDR3 is CASSLSGGNTIYF. The CDR3 DNA is TGTGCCAGCAGCTTATCGGGCGGAAACACCATATATTTT.

This CDR3 reads CASIPDSSYEQYF. In DNA form, the CDR3 reads TGTGCCAGCATCCCGGACAGCTCCTACGAGCAGTACTTC. This chain uses TRBV6-5 with TRBJ2-7, with D maybe TRBD1 (6 bases). This CDR3 region has 13 residues. The germline V gene has CDR1 MNHEY and CDR2 SVGAGI. V dropped 7 bases and J dropped 0 bases, with 10 bases sitting between them.

This chain joins TRBV5-4 and TRBJ2-7; 7 bases are shared with TRBD2. The V gene end was trimmed by 6 bases and the J gene end by 2 bases; junction bases not matched to a gene: 17. This CDR3 spans 17 amino acids. The germline CDR1 and CDR2 sequences are SGHNT and YYREEE (reference sequence). CDR3 DNA sequence: TGTGCCAGCACCTTACAACCCTCAGAGCGGGATCCCTACGAGCAGTACTTC. Translation gives CASTLQPSERDPYEQYF.

The chain joins TRBV9 to TRBJ2-7; D perhaps matches TRBD2 (7 bases). The V gene lost 4 bases and the J gene lost 2 bases, with 22 bases spanning the gap. The CDR3 is 17 residues long. CDR1 SGDLS and CDR2 YYNGEE come from the germline V gene. CDR3 in DNA: TGTGCCAGCAGCCCTGGGGGGGGGCGGGGGACGACCTACGAGCAGTACTTC. This codes for CASSPGGGRGTTYEQYF.

The sample holds a few counts of this clone. V is TRBV5-1 and J is TRBJ1-2, with D tentatively TRBD1 (6 bases). In germline, CDR1 is SGHRS, CDR2 YFSETQ. The V end lost 5 bases, the J end lost 6 bases, and 14 bases lay between the germline ends. This CDR3 spans 13 amino acids. CDR3 sequence reads: CASRTGSLNGYTF. DNA of the CDR3: TGCGCCAGCAGAACAGGGAGTTTGAATGGCTACACCTTC.

This chain connects TRBV29-1 to TRBJ2-3, with D possibly matching TRBD2 (6 bases). The V and J ends lost 6 bases and 4 bases respectively, with 20 bases between them. There are 15 residues in the CDR3. In germline, CDR1 is SQVTM, CDR2 ANQGSEA. The CDR3 loop reads CSVPRFGGISDTQYF. The DNA of the CDR3 is TGCAGCGTCCCGCGGTTCGGGGGTATTTCAGATACGCAGTATTTT.

The chain links TRBV19 to TRBJ2-5; 8 bases agree with TRBD2. From germline, CDR1 is LNHDA and CDR2 SQIVND (reference sequence). V was clipped by 4 bases and J by 4 bases; unmatched bases: 11. This CDR3 is 16 amino acids long. The CDR3 bases are TGTGCCAGTAGTAGAGGGAGCGGGAGAGGGGCAGAGACCCAGTACTTC. As protein: CASSRGSGRGAETQYF.

V is TRBV19 and J is TRBJ1-3, with 8 bases aligning to TRBD1. This CDR3 has 15 amino acids. The V gene end was trimmed by 9 bases and the J gene end by 2 bases; junction bases not matched to a gene: 9. Per the germline V gene, CDR1 is LNHDA and CDR2 is SQIVND (reference sequence). CDR3 nucleotide sequence: TGTGCCAGCTTGACAGGGGTTGGTACTGGAAACACCATATATTTT. Translation gives CASLTGVGTGNTIYF. Full variable domain (missing parts from reference TRBV19 and TRBJ1-3): DGGITQSPKYLFRKEGQNVTLSCEQNLNHDAMYWYRQDPGQGLRLIYYSQIVNDFQKGDIAEGYSVSREKKESFPLTVTSAQKNPTAFYLCASLTGVGTGNTIYFGEGSWLTVV.

This clone was recorded once. CDR3 DNA sequence: TGTGCCAGTAGTATAAACGCAGGGGGTGCTGAAGCTTTCTTT. This encodes CASSINAGGAEAFF. This chain links TRBV19 with TRBJ1-1; 7 nucleotides align to TRBD1. The germline V gene has CDR1 LNHDA and CDR2 SQIVND (reference sequence). CDR3 length: 14 residues. Trimming took 2 bases from V and 6 from J; bases not matched to a gene: 6.

The chain uses TRBV6-2 or TRBV6-3 and TRBJ1-2; D is undetermined. CDR3 length equals 13 residues. With 7 bases removed from V and 7 bases from J, the gap between germline ends came to 16 bases. Per germline, CDR1 MNHEY and CDR2 SVGEGT. DNA of the CDR3: TGTGCCAGCAACCCAGCCCCCGTAGGTGGCTACACCTTC. This gives the protein CASNPAPVGGYTF.

The rearrangement uses TRBV7-8 and TRBJ1-1; D not resolved. Trimming pared 2 bases from V and 2 bases from J, leaving 6 bases between. The CDR3 runs 13 residues. Germline CDR1 reads SGHVS; CDR2 reads FQNEAQ. CDR3 nucleotide sequence: TGTGCCAGCAGCTTATTGGTCAACACTGAAGCTTTCTTT. Translating it yields CASSLLVNTEAFF.

The chain couples TRBV7-9 to TRBJ1-1, with D uncertain. The CDR3 runs 12 residues. Germline V gene sequence: CDR1 SEHNR, CDR2 FQNEAQ (reference sequence). With 8 bases removed from V and 1 base from J, the gap between germline ends came to 8 bases. The CDR3 spells CASGSWNTEAFF. For the CDR3, the DNA is TGTGCCAGCGGGTCGTGGAACACTGAAGCTTTCTTT.

The sample holds one count of this clone. The chain joins TRBV2 to TRBJ1-6; D is undetermined. This CDR3 has 10 amino acids. With 8 bases removed from V and 10 bases from J, the gap between germline ends came to 6 bases. The germline CDR1 and CDR2 sequences are SNHLY and FYNNEI. The CDR3 here is CASWESPLHF. Written as DNA, the CDR3 is TGTGCCAGCTGGGAATCACCCCTCCACTTT.

This clone was seen more than once but under ten times. V is TRBV4-3 and J is TRBJ1-5, with D perhaps matching TRBD1 (6 bases). The CDR3 length is 17 residues. The V end was cut by 0 bases, the J end by 4 bases, with 16 bases between. From germline, CDR1 is LGHNA and CDR2 YSLEER. This CDR3 reads CASSQDLEAGANQPQHF. In DNA form, the CDR3 reads TGCGCCAGCAGCCAAGATCTGGAGGCAGGGGCGAATCAGCCCCAGCATTTT.

The V gene is TRBV19, the J gene TRBJ1-3, with D perhaps matching TRBD1 (5 bases). Germline V CDR1 and CDR2: LNHDA, SQIVND (reference sequence). The CDR3 spans 13 residues. Trimming pared 6 bases from V and 1 base from J, leaving 7 bases between. CDR3 loop: CASRGVSGNTIYF. The CDR3 DNA sequence: TGTGCCAGTAGAGGGGTGTCTGGAAACACCATATATTTT.

The V call is TRBV10-3, the J call TRBJ1-1; no clear D gene. This CDR3 contains 14 residues. Trimming pared 2 bases from V and 4 bases from J, leaving 11 bases between. The germline CDR1 and CDR2 sequences are ENHRY and SYGVKD. The CDR3 DNA sequence: TGTGCCATCAGTGAGCCAGGTGAAGGCACTGAAGCTTTCTTT. It encodes CAISEPGEGTEAFF.

This sequence joins TRBV28 and TRBJ1-3, with a tentative D call TRBD1 (5 bases). The V gene's germline CDR1 is MDHEN and CDR2 SYDVKM. V was cut by 5 bases and J by 3 bases, with 14 bases left in between. This CDR3 is 15 amino acids long. This CDR3 reads CASSTLGGGGNTIYF. The CDR3 region has the DNA TGTGCCAGCAGTACCTTGGGGGGGGGTGGAAACACCATATATTTT.

V gene TRBV6-5 combines with J gene TRBJ2-5; a weak D match, TRBD2 (6 bases). This CDR3 is built from 12 residues. CDR1 and CDR2 from the germline V gene are MNHEY and SVGAGI. The V and J ends lost 4 bases and 11 bases respectively, with 14 bases between them. The CDR3 protein is CASSSQPGLQYF. The DNA of the CDR3 is TGTGCCAGCAGTTCCCAACCGGGACTGCAGTACTTC.

The chain combines TRBV5-4 with TRBJ2-1, with 9 bases that match TRBD2. Germline CDR1 and CDR2: SGHNT and YYREEE (reference sequence). The CDR3 is 16 residues long. V shed 4 bases, J shed 5 bases, and the junction held 10 bases outside the gene matches. The CDR3 loop reads CASSRIAGAEHNEQFF. For the CDR3, the DNA is TGTGCCAGCAGCAGAATAGCGGGGGCGGAACACAATGAGCAGTTCTTC. The full variable domain, completed using reference TRBV5-4 and TRBJ2-1, is ETGVTQSPTHLIKTRGQQVTLRCSSQSGHNTVSWYQQALGQGPQFIFQYYREEENGRGNFPPRFSGLQFPNYSSELNVNALELDDSALYLCASSRIAGAEHNEQFFGPGTRLTVL.

In this sample, this clone turned up once. DNA of the CDR3: TGTGCCAGCAGCCTCTCAATGGGTGGAAACACCATATATTTT. It encodes CASSLSMGGNTIYF. The chain carries TRBV27 and TRBJ1-3; no firm D call. The CDR3 has 14 residues. Trimming removed 6 bases from V and 3 bases from J, with 12 bases in between. Germline V gene sequence: CDR1 MNHEY, CDR2 SMNVEV (reference sequence).

There are a few counts of this clone. One end of the junction is discordant with germline, which a read error may explain. V gene TRBV6-2 or TRBV6-3 combines with J gene TRBJ2-1; no clear D gene. Germline values: CDR1 MNHEY, CDR2 SVGEGT. The CDR3 sequence is 14 residues long. Written as DNA, the CDR3 is TGTGCCAGCAGTTCCCACACGACTTTGCCTGTCCCGCTCTTC. It codes for CASSSHTTLPVPLF.

The chain carries TRBV3-1 (or the pseudogene TRBV3-2) and TRBJ2-2, with 9 bases identical to TRBD2. Germline CDR1 LGHDT, CDR2 YNNKEL (reference sequence). Trimming removed 4 bases from V and 6 bases from J; junction bases left unmatched: 3. The CDR3 has 14 amino acids. The CDR3 loop is CASSRGGRAGELFF. The CDR3 DNA is TGTGCCAGCAGCCGAGGCGGGAGGGCCGGGGAGCTGTTTTTT.

The CDR3 loop is CASNTRGVQETQYF. The CDR3 nucleotides are TGTGCCAGCAACACTAGAGGGGTCCAAGAGACCCAGTACTTC. The chain is built from TRBV28 and TRBJ2-5; D is perhaps TRBD1 or TRBD2 (5 bases each). This CDR3 is 14 amino acids long. Trimming took 7 bases from V and 1 from J, leaving 13 bases between them. Germline V gene lookup returns CDR1 MDHEN and CDR2 SYDVKM.

V gene TRBV7-9 combines with J gene TRBJ2-3; D call uncertain. The CDR3 extends over 11 amino acids. With 8 bases removed from V and 9 bases from J, the gap between germline ends came to 12 bases. Looked up from germline, CDR1 is SEHNR and CDR2 is FQNEAQ (reference sequence). DNA of the CDR3: TGTGCCAGCTGGGGTTTCGGGACGCAGTATTTT. It encodes CASWGFGTQYF. The full variable domain, in which reference TRBV7-9 and TRBJ2-3 provide the parts outside the CDR3, is DTGVSQNPRHKITKRGQNVTFRCDPISEHNRLYWYRQTLGQGPEFLTYFQNEAQLEKSRLLSDRFSAERPKGSFSTLEIQRTEQGDSAMYLCASWGFGTQYFGPGTRLTVL.

This chain connects TRBV6-2 or TRBV6-3 to TRBJ1-1, with 9 bases aligning to TRBD1. The CDR3 sequence is 15 residues long. After removal of 4 bases from V and 5 bases from J, the junction contained 8 bases not matched to a gene. The germline gives CDR1 MNHEY, CDR2 SVGEGT. The CDR3 nucleotides read TGTGCCAGCAGTTCGGGGACAGGGCTTTTTACTGAAGCTTTCTTT. Translating it yields CASSSGTGLFTEAFF.

Here the CDR3 reads CASSQVAYGYTF. The CDR3 bases are TGTGCCAGCAGCCAAGTCGCTTATGGCTACACCTTC. The chain combines TRBV3-1 (or the pseudogene TRBV3-2) with TRBJ1-2; D uncertain. The germline CDR1 and CDR2 sequences are LGHDT and YNNKEL (reference sequence). The CDR3 length is 12 residues. Trimming cost V 1 base and J 5 bases, with 5 bases left between them.

The chain recombines TRBV19 with TRBJ1-3; no firm D call. Germline V gene data show CDR1 as LNHDA and CDR2 as SQIVND (reference sequence). With 11 bases removed from V and 4 bases from J, the gap between germline ends came to 9 bases. This CDR3 region has 11 residues. The CDR3 bases are TGTGCCGGAAGGCAGGGAAACACCATATATTTT. It encodes CAGRQGNTIYF.

This rearrangement joins TRBV3-1 (or the pseudogene TRBV3-2) to TRBJ2-4; D is ambiguous. The germline gives CDR1 LGHDT, CDR2 YNNKEL (reference sequence). The CDR3 consists of 17 residues. V was clipped by 5 bases and J by 4 bases, with 21 bases between them. CDR3 protein: CASSMIVPLQRKNIQYF. The CDR3 DNA is TGTGCCAGCAGCATGATCGTTCCTTTGCAAAGAAAAAACATTCAGTACTTC.

The CDR3 here is CASRETPGQGPRGEKLFF. CDR3 DNA: TGTGCCAGCAGGGAGACCCCGGGACAGGGGCCACGTGGTGAAAAACTGTTTTTT. The rearrangement links TRBV2 to TRBJ1-4; the match to TRBD1 covers 10 bases. CDR3 length: 18 amino acids. Unmatched junction bases numbered 17, after V lost 6 bases and J lost 7 bases. Germline V gives CDR1 SNHLY, CDR2 FYNNEI.